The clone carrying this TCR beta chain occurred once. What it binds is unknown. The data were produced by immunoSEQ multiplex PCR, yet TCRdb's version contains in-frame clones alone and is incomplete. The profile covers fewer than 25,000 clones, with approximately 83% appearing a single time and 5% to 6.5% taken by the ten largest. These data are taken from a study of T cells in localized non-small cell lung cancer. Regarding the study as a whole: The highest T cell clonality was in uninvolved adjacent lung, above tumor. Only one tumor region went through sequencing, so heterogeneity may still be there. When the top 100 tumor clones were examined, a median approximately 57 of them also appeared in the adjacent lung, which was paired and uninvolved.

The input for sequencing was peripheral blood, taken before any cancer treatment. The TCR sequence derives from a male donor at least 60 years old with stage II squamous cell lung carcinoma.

The CDR3: CASSQSDTQYF. As DNA, the CDR3 is TGCGCCAGCAGCCAGTCGGATACGCAGTATTTT. This chain joins TRBV10-2 and TRBJ2-3, with D hard to call. V was clipped by 6 bases and J by 6 bases, with 7 bases between them. The V gene's germline CDR1 is WSHSY and CDR2 SAAADI. The CDR3 totals 11 residues.